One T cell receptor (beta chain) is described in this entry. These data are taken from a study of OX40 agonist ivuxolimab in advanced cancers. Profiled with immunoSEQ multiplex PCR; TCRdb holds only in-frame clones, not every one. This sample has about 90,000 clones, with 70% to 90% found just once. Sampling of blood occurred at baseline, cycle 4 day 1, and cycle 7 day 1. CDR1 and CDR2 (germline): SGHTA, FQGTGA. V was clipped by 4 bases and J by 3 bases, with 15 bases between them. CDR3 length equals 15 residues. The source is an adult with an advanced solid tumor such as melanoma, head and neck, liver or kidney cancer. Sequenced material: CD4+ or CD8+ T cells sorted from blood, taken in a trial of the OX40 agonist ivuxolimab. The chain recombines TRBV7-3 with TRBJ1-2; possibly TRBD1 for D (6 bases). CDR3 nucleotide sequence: TGTGCCAGCAGCTCTATTCAGGGGCCCGACTATGGCTACACCTTC. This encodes CASSSIQGPDYGYTF.